Following are 25 T cell receptor beta chains from one sample sequenced in a study of T cell responses to AZD1222 COVID-19 vaccine. Clones were read by immunoSEQ multiplex PCR, and TCRdb kept only the in-frame ones, dropping some. The sample holds 190,000 or so clones, approximately 93% seen once. Sequencing was performed on peripheral blood, taken 28 days after the second AZD1222 dose. Source of these receptors: an adult who received the AZD1222 COVID-19 vaccine.

This clone was detected only once. V is TRBV10-1 and J is TRBJ2-7; D is unresolved. CDR1 and CDR2 (germline): WNHNN, SYGVQD (reference sequence). The CDR3 is 12 residues long. V was trimmed by 8 bases and J by 0 bases, leaving 8 bases between them. For the CDR3, the DNA is TGCGCCAGCTCTCGAAGCTCCTACGAGCAGTACTTC. Translated: CASSRSSYEQYF.

The CDR3 protein is CASSFPGSSNKNNYGYTF. The CDR3 bases are TGTGCCAGTAGCTTCCCGGGATCCTCTAATAAAAATAACTATGGCTACACCTTC. The genes are TRBV19 and TRBJ1-2; D is undetermined. The CDR3 length is 18 residues. Germline V gene sequence: CDR1 LNHDA, CDR2 SQIVND (reference sequence). Trimming shortened V by 6 bases and J by 1 base, and 24 bases separated the two germline ends.

The gene calls are TRBV11-2 and TRBJ1-2; D is unresolved. The germline V gene has CDR1 SGHAT and CDR2 FQNNGV. The CDR3 contains 12 residues. V was shortened by 0 bases and J by 4 bases, with 3 bases between the two germline ends. This CDR3 reads CASSLDLYGYTF. The CDR3 nucleotides are TGTGCCAGCAGCTTAGACCTCTATGGCTACACCTTC. The full variable domain, rest sourced from reference TRBV11-2 and TRBJ1-2, is EAGVAQSPRYKIIEKRQSVAFWCNPISGHATLYWYQQILGQGPKLLIQFQNNGVVDDSQLPKDRFSAERLKGVDSTLKIQPAKLEDSAVYLCASSLDLYGYTFGSGTRLTVV.

This chain uses TRBV19 with TRBJ1-5; D gene ambiguous. The CDR3 is 16 residues long. The V end was cut by 4 bases, the J end by 6 bases, with 19 bases between. Germline CDR1 and CDR2: LNHDA and SQIVND (reference sequence). This chain's CDR3 is CASSSFFRRRSQPQHF. The CDR3 coding sequence is TGTGCCAGTAGTAGCTTTTTTCGGAGACGGAGTCAGCCCCAGCATTTT.

The genes are TRBV14 and TRBJ1-2, with D unresolved. The CDR3 totals 14 residues. Trimming cost V 1 base and J 3 bases, with 9 bases left between them. Germline V gives CDR1 SGHDN, CDR2 FVKESK. The CDR3 nucleotides are TGTGCCAGCAGCCAAGGGGCGGGAGACTATGGCTACACCTTC. Encoded protein: CASSQGAGDYGYTF.

The rearrangement joins TRBV2 to TRBJ2-6; a possible D gene is TRBD1 (5 bases). Between the trimmed V and J ends, which lost 7 bases and 3 bases, there was a span of 19 bases. Germline V gene lookup returns CDR1 SNHLY and CDR2 FYNNEI. The CDR3 loop spans 17 amino acids. In nucleotides, the CDR3 is TGTGCCAGCACCGAAGGGGTAGGGGCTGGTGGGGCCAACGTCCTGACTTTC. This encodes CASTEGVGAGGANVLTF.

This clone was recorded only once. This chain links TRBV29-1 with TRBJ2-7; TRBD1 agrees at 9 bases. The ends lost 7 bases at V and 3 bases at J; junction bases unmatched: 4. The CDR3 extends over 12 amino acids. The germline V gene encodes CDR1 SQVTM and CDR2 ANQGSEA. CDR3 residues: CSAQGANYEQYF. The DNA of the CDR3 is TGCAGCGCACAGGGGGCAAACTACGAGCAGTACTTC.

With regard to this clone: One junction end disagrees with the germline gene, perhaps due to a read error. V usage is TRBV29-1 and J usage is TRBJ1-2; D not certain. The germline CDR1 and CDR2 sequences are SQVTM and ANQGSEA. CDR3 length: 13 amino acids. DNA for the CDR3: TGCAGCGTCGAAGATCGCGGGATCTATGGCTACACCTTC. Its protein is CSVEDRGIYGYTF.

This chain uses TRBV4-3 with TRBJ1-5; D not resolved. This CDR3 is built from 13 residues. The germline V gene encodes CDR1 LGHNA and CDR2 YSLEER. The V end lost 3 bases, the J end lost 4 bases, and 7 bases lay between the germline ends. CDR3 sequence (DNA): TGCGCCAGCAGCCAGGACCGAAATCAGCCCCAGCATTTT. Protein: CASSQDRNQPQHF.

This rearrangement joins TRBV2 to TRBJ2-1; D is undetermined. Germline V gene data show CDR1 as SNHLY and CDR2 as FYNNEI. Trimming pared 7 bases from V and 3 bases from J, leaving 4 bases between. This CDR3 is 11 amino acids long. The CDR3 DNA follows: TGTGCCAGCACCGACTACAATGAGCAGTTCTTC. Amino acids: CASTDYNEQFF.

The CDR3 DNA reads as TGCGCCAGCAGCTTGGAGAAGGGGATCACTGAAGCTTTCTTT. Its translation is CASSLEKGITEAFF. The chain recombines TRBV5-1 with TRBJ1-1; a weak D match, TRBD1 (5 bases). The germline CDR1 and CDR2 sequences are SGHRS and YFSETQ. V lost 0 bases and J 4 bases, leaving 10 bases between the germline ends. The CDR3 spans 14 residues.

The rearrangement joins TRBV27 to TRBJ2-1; 7 bases match TRBD2. The CDR3 length is 14 residues. Germline loops: CDR1 MNHEY, CDR2 SMNVEV (reference sequence). The J segment lost 14 bases and the V segment lost 3 bases, leaving 13 bases of the junction unmatched. CDR3 bases: TGTGCCAGCAGTTTCTTCGGGGTAGCGGGTTGGAAGTTCTTC. Encoded protein: CASSFFGVAGWKFF.

The chain combines TRBV28 with TRBJ1-4; D remains unclear. Deletions cut 8 bases from V and 0 bases from J, with 10 bases between. The CDR3 is made up of 14 amino acids. Germline assignment: CDR1 MDHEN and CDR2 SYDVKM. Written as DNA, the CDR3 is TGTGCCAGCTCGAAAGTTGCAACTAATGAAAAACTGTTTTTT. Translated: CASSKVATNEKLFF.

The V call is TRBV6-2 or TRBV6-3, the J call TRBJ1-4; D not certain. Germline lookup yields CDR1 MNHEY and CDR2 SVGEGT. Between the trimmed V and J ends, which lost 4 bases and 0 bases, there was a span of 6 bases. The CDR3 totals 14 residues. CDR3 in amino acids: CASSFPATNEKLFF. The CDR3, as DNA: TGTGCCAGCAGTTTTCCAGCAACTAATGAAAAACTGTTTTTT.

This rearrangement joins TRBV2 to TRBJ1-5; 8 nucleotides match TRBD1. This CDR3 is 14 amino acids long. Per germline, CDR1 SNHLY and CDR2 FYNNEI. V was pared by 4 bases and J by 3 bases, with 2 bases of the junction left unmatched. In DNA form, the CDR3 reads TGTGCCAGCAGTGTTCAGGGGGCCAATCAGCCCCAGCATTTT. Translating gives CASSVQGANQPQHF.

This chain joins TRBV6-5 and TRBJ1-1; tentative D call: TRBD1 (5 bases). V lost 2 bases to trimming and J lost 11 bases, with 9 bases between them. The length of the CDR3 is 11 residues. Germline CDR1 and CDR2: MNHEY and SVGAGI. CDR3 amino acids: CASSYGRAAFF. In DNA, the CDR3 is TGTGCCAGCAGTTACGGCAGGGCGGCTTTCTTT.

The rearrangement uses TRBV7-2 and TRBJ2-2; tentatively, D is TRBD1 (6 bases). Germline values: CDR1 SGHTA, CDR2 FQGNSA. The V gene lost 0 bases and the J gene lost 3 bases, with 14 bases spanning the gap. The CDR3 has 17 amino acids. The CDR3 region is CASSLARNRVYTGELFF. CDR3 bases: TGTGCCAGCAGCTTAGCGCGGAACAGGGTTTACACCGGGGAGCTGTTTTTT.

The chain has TRBV27 and TRBJ2-1; 12 positions agree with TRBD2. The CDR3 runs 14 residues. The J segment lost 5 bases and the V segment lost 10 bases, leaving 6 bases of the junction unmatched. Germline CDR1 MNHEY, CDR2 SMNVEV (reference sequence). Here the CDR3 DNA reads TGTGCCACCGTACTAGCGGGGGGAAACAATGAGCAGTTCTTC. This translates into CATVLAGGNNEQFF.

The chain has TRBV6-5 and TRBJ1-5; possibly TRBD1 for D (5 bases). The CDR3 is 15 amino acids. Germline assignment: CDR1 MNHEY and CDR2 SVGAGI. V lost 6 bases and J 1 base, leaving 13 bases between the germline ends. CDR3 coding DNA: TGTGCCAGCAGAATTGGGGGGGTGAGCAATCAGCCCCAGCATTTT. It specifies CASRIGGVSNQPQHF.

The rearrangement joins TRBV7-9 to TRBJ1-5, with no clear D. The CDR3 is 17 amino acids. V gave up 1 base and J gave up 7 bases, with 20 bases separating them. Germline loops: CDR1 SEHNR, CDR2 FQNEAQ (reference sequence). The CDR3 coding sequence is TGTGCCAGCAGCTTAGAAGGTGTCGGATCGGAGGGACAGCCCCAGCATTTT. Translated, it gives CASSLEGVGSEGQPQHF.

The rearrangement joins TRBV18 to TRBJ2-5, with a tentative D call TRBD1 (5 bases). This CDR3 has 14 amino acids. Deletions cut 1 base from V and 0 bases from J, with 6 bases between. Germline V gives CDR1 KGHSH, CDR2 LQKENI. CDR3 amino acids: CASSPLDNQETQYF. The DNA for the CDR3 is TGTGCCAGCTCACCACTGGACAACCAAGAGACCCAGTACTTC.

The rearrangement links TRBV5-4 to TRBJ1-2, with a tentative D call TRBD1 (6 bases). CDR1 and CDR2 from the germline V gene are SGHNT and YYREEE (reference sequence). This CDR3 is 14 amino acids long. Deletions cut 4 bases from V and 7 bases from J, with 17 bases between. As DNA, the CDR3 is TGTGCCAGCAGCGGAGGGGGATTCGGGCTTGGCTACACCTTC. As protein: CASSGGGFGLGYTF.

The chain carries TRBV15 and TRBJ1-2; D ambiguous. Germline CDR1 reads LNHNV; CDR2 reads YYDKDF (reference sequence). With 5 bases removed from V and 3 bases from J, the gap between germline ends came to 13 bases. The CDR3 runs 14 residues. The CDR3 DNA sequence: TGTGCCACCAGCGTTTTTGGTGCCGACTATGGCTACACCTTC. It codes for CATSVFGADYGYTF. Variable domain in full (rest from reference TRBV15 and TRBJ1-2): DAMVIQNPRYQVTQFGKPVTLSCSQTLNHNVMYWYQQKSSQAPKLLFHYYDKDFNNEADTPDNFQSRRPNTSFCFLDIRSPGLGDTAMYLCATSVFGADYGYTFGSGTRLTVV.

The V call is TRBV2, the J call TRBJ1-6, with 10 bases matching TRBD1. The germline V gene encodes CDR1 SNHLY and CDR2 FYNNEI. Trimming at V came to 8 bases and at J to 7 bases, leaving 14 bases not matched to a gene. This CDR3 has 17 residues. DNA of the CDR3: TGTGCCAGCTCGCCGCGCAGACAGGGGGCAATCAATTCACCCCTCCACTTT. The encoded protein is CASSPRRQGAINSPLHF. The whole variable domain, remainder taken from reference TRBV2 and TRBJ1-6, is EPEVTQTPSHQVTQMGQEVILRCVPISNHLYFYWYRQILGQKVEFLVSFYNNEISEKSEIFDDQFSVERPDGSNFTLKIRSTKLEDSAMYFCASSPRRQGAINSPLHFGNGTRLTVT.

The chain links TRBV6-2 or TRBV6-3 to TRBJ1-4; 7 bases fit TRBD1. This CDR3 contains 16 residues. Germline CDR1 and CDR2: MNHEY and SVGEGT. Unmatched junction bases numbered 11, after V lost 3 bases and J lost 7 bases. The CDR3 sequence is CASSYPTGPTREKLFF. DNA of the CDR3: TGTGCCAGCAGTTATCCGACAGGGCCTACCCGTGAAAAACTGTTTTTT.